These 14 T cell receptor beta chains were all obtained from the same sample, sequenced in a study of T-cell reconstitution after alpha-beta-depleted transplantation in children. A TCRbeta library incorporating unique molecular identifiers was prepared. TCRdb reprocessed the PCR reads with MiXCR, giving one entry per CDR3 protein. The repertoire consists of about 540,000 distinct CDR3 sequences, with around 19% occurring once and the leading ten covering 2.5% to 3.5%. Sequenced material: PBMCs from the stem cell graft donor, taken from the stem cell graft. These receptors were taken from a human donor who donated a stem cell graft to a child with acute lymphoblastic leukemia.

The chain uses TRBV9 and TRBJ2-4; TRBD2 matches 8 bases. The germline CDR1 and CDR2 sequences are SGDLS and YYNGEE. This CDR3 is 17 amino acids long. With 2 bases clipped from V and 12 bases from J, the junction kept 19 bases outside the gene matches. The CDR3 region has the DNA TGTGCCAGCAGCGTGGGGGCGGGGGGCGGAAATGTTCGGCCTCAGTACTTC. Encoded protein: CASSVGAGGGNVRPQYF.

The chain links TRBV27 to TRBJ2-3, with 10 bases identical to TRBD2. Trimming took 5 bases from V and 3 from J; bases not matched to a gene: 8. CDR1 is MNHEY and CDR2 is SMNVEV in the germline V gene (reference sequence). This CDR3 has 16 residues. Here the CDR3 reads CASSVYSGRSTDTQYF. The CDR3 coding sequence is TGTGCCAGCAGTGTTTATAGCGGGAGGAGTACAGATACGCAGTATTTT.

The sample holds a few counts of this clonotype. This chain links TRBV6-1 with TRBJ1-2, with D uncertain. CDR1 is MNHNS and CDR2 is SASEGT in the germline V gene. The CDR3 is 14 residues long. V was pared by 3 bases and J by 3 bases, with 11 bases between. CDR3 in DNA: TGTGCCAGCAGTGAGGGAGGGAAGGACTATGGCTACACCTTC. This encodes CASSEGGKDYGYTF.

The genes are TRBV18 and TRBJ1-1; D not certain. The V gene's germline CDR1 is KGHSH and CDR2 LQKENI. With 3 bases removed from V and 4 bases from J, the gap between germline ends came to 12 bases. There are 14 residues in the CDR3. CDR3 DNA: TGTGCCAGCTCACCCCTAGTCGGGTTCACTGAAGCTTTCTTT. Translated: CASSPLVGFTEAFF. Supplemented by reference TRBV18 and TRBJ1-1, the full variable domain reads NAGVMQNPRHLVRRRGQEARLRCSPMKGHSHVYWYRQLPEEGLKFMVYLQKENIIDESGMPKERFSAEFPKEGPSILRIQQVVRGDSAAYFCASSPLVGFTEAFFGQGTRLTVV.

The chain combines TRBV6-5 with TRBJ2-2; D unresolved. Germline assignment: CDR1 MNHEY and CDR2 SVGAGI. V dropped 2 bases and J dropped 1 base, with 8 bases sitting between them. This CDR3 contains 15 residues. CDR3 nucleotide sequence: TGTGCCAGCAGTTACATGGCGGTGAACACCGGGGAGCTGTTTTTT. Its protein is CASSYMAVNTGELFF.

The rearrangement uses TRBV29-1 and TRBJ2-1; a possible D gene is TRBD1 (6 bases). V lost 0 bases, J lost 9 bases, and 21 bases lay in between. The CDR3 is 16 residues long. Germline lookup yields CDR1 SQVTM and CDR2 ANQGSEA. CDR3 loop: CSVEDRIGGLIGEQFF. CDR3 DNA sequence: TGCAGCGTTGAAGATCGTATAGGGGGTTTAATTGGTGAGCAGTTCTTC.

The rearrangement joins TRBV27 to TRBJ1-3, with D possibly matching TRBD1 (6 bases). Germline-derived CDR1 and CDR2 are MNHEY and SMNVEV (reference sequence). CDR3 length equals 15 residues. V lost 5 bases, J lost 2 bases, and 13 bases lay in between. Here the CDR3 DNA reads TGTGCCAGCAGTCCCCTTGGGGGGCCTGGAAACACCATATATTTT. It specifies CASSPLGGPGNTIYF.

A few counts support this clonotype. The rearrangement joins TRBV3-1 to TRBJ2-2; TRBD1 agrees at 10 bases. J gave up 2 bases and V 5 bases, and 5 bases lay outside the gene matches. This CDR3 region has 16 residues. Germline V gene sequence: CDR1 LGHDT, CDR2 YNNKEL (reference sequence). CDR3 sequence: CASSSRQGANTGELFF. The CDR3, as DNA: TGTGCCAGCAGCTCGCGACAGGGGGCTAACACCGGGGAGCTGTTTTTT.

This sequence joins TRBV5-1 and TRBJ2-7, with D possibly called TRBD1 or TRBD2 (5 bases each). The CDR3 is 14 amino acids. Germline V lookup: CDR1 SGHRS, CDR2 YFSETQ. With 3 bases removed from V and 2 bases from J, the gap between germline ends came to 12 bases. CDR3 region: CASSSGPSPYEQYF. In DNA, the CDR3 is TGCGCCAGCAGCTCGGGACCGAGCCCCTACGAGCAGTACTTC.

This clonotype was seen a handful of times. This chain joins TRBV4-1 and TRBJ2-7; 11 bases map to TRBD2. The CDR3 is made up of 15 amino acids. The junction had 7 bases not matched to a gene; V was cut back by 3 bases and J by 6 bases. The V gene's germline CDR1 is MGHRA and CDR2 YSYEKL. In DNA form, the CDR3 reads TGCGCCAGCAGCCACAAACTAGCGGGAGTTGGCGAGCAGTACTTC. Amino acids: CASSHKLAGVGEQYF.

This chain connects TRBV28 to TRBJ2-7; TRBD2 might be the D (6 bases). The length of the CDR3 is 14 residues. The germline gives CDR1 MDHEN, CDR2 SYDVKM. Trimming took off 6 bases at V and 0 bases at J, with 12 bases between the two ends. The CDR3 sequence: CASRDGSHSYEQYF. The CDR3 nucleotides are TGTGCCAGCAGGGACGGGAGCCACTCCTACGAGCAGTACTTC.

This chain connects TRBV10-1 to TRBJ2-3, with a tentative D call TRBD2 (6 bases). The germline CDR1 and CDR2 sequences are WNHNN and SYGVQD (reference sequence). Between the trimmed V and J ends, which lost 2 bases and 5 bases, there was a span of 11 bases. The CDR3 totals 14 residues. CDR3 DNA: TGCGCCAGCAGTGAGGGTCGGGGAGGAGATACGCAGTATTTT. Its protein is CASSEGRGGDTQYF.

The chain couples TRBV5-1 to TRBJ2-1; the D call may be TRBD1 or TRBD2 (5 bases each). This CDR3 comprises 15 residues. Germline lookup yields CDR1 SGHRS and CDR2 YFSETQ. Trimming took 0 bases from V and 3 from J, leaving 10 bases between them. The CDR3 protein is CASSLGGSLYNEQFF. CDR3 nucleotide sequence: TGCGCCAGCAGCTTGGGGGGGTCGCTCTACAATGAGCAGTTCTTC.

This clonotype was found a few times. This chain uses TRBV19 with TRBJ2-2; 8 nucleotides align to TRBD2. The CDR3 is 14 amino acids. CDR1 and CDR2 from the germline V gene are LNHDA and SQIVND (reference sequence). The V gene end was trimmed by 5 bases and the J gene end by 4 bases; junction bases not matched to a gene: 3. CDR3 region: CASSREGFTGELFF. The DNA of the CDR3 is TGTGCCAGTAGTCGGGAGGGCTTCACCGGGGAGCTGTTTTTT.